These 9 T cell receptor beta chains were sequenced from one sample in a study of regulatory T cells in long-lasting Graves disease (dated by TCRdb to about 2021). Preparation of the library involved multiplex PCR. The sample was run on an Illumina HiSeq 4000. iRepertoire HTBI primers and Arm-PCR amplification of CDR3 regions were used to construct TCR beta libraries. TCRdb took the public reads, trimmed them with fastp at Q25, ran MiXCR for clone calling and kept in-frame beta chains. CDR3 protein sequences are deduplicated, and each keeps its most common genes and DNA. The sample table holds over 500,000 distinct CDR3 sequences, of which under 20% were seen once. The biggest ten clones account for more than 15% of the sample. The time point label on this specimen signifies: newly diagnosed GD, antithyroid drugs for less than 3 months. For both TCR sequencing and RNA sequencing, RNA was extracted from PBMCs in TRIzol.

The sample also formed part of further work on T cells in Graves' hyperthyroidism and ophthalmopathy.

This specimen was peripheral blood mononuclear cells (PBMCs), taken at new diagnosis, from a patient treated with antithyroid drugs. The receptors here all came from a woman under 40 with Graves disease. Donor details come from another sample of the same person, matched by shared clones.

At least ten counts were recorded for this clonotype. The chain uses TRBV30 and TRBJ1-5; D is unresolved. The V and J ends lost 2 bases and 3 bases respectively, with 11 bases between them. Per the germline V gene, CDR1 is GTSNPN and CDR2 is SVGIG (reference sequence). The CDR3 totals 14 residues. CDR3 region: CAWSLKRVNQPQHF. DNA for the CDR3: TGTGCCTGGAGTTTAAAAAGGGTCAATCAGCCCCAGCATTTT.

The chain has TRBV28 and TRBJ1-6; D is ambiguous. CDR1 is MDHEN, CDR2 SYDVKM, per germline. Trimming removed 6 bases from V and 1 base from J, with 10 bases in between. This CDR3 comprises 15 residues. The CDR3 spells CASRPQQSYNSPLHF. DNA for the CDR3: TGTGCCAGCAGGCCCCAACAGTCCTATAATTCACCCCTCCACTTT.

The rearrangement uses TRBV28 and TRBJ2-1, with D perhaps TRBD1 (6 bases). CDR1 and CDR2 from the germline V gene are MDHEN and SYDVKM. There are 15 residues in the CDR3. Trimming pared 5 bases from V and 0 bases from J, leaving 11 bases between. In DNA, the CDR3 is TGTGCCAGCAGTCTTGGACAGAGCTCCTACAATGAGCAGTTCTTC. Its protein is CASSLGQSSYNEQFF.

The rearrangement links TRBV28 to TRBJ1-5; no definite D call. Germline V lookup: CDR1 MDHEN, CDR2 SYDVKM. Trimming removed 10 bases at V and 10 bases at J, with 17 bases between. The CDR3 is made up of 12 amino acids. The CDR3 DNA is TGTGCCATACCTAGGAGGAATTCTCCCCAGCATTTT. It codes for CAIPRRNSPQHF.

There are a few counts of this clonotype. The chain is built from TRBV7-9 and TRBJ1-5; perhaps TRBD1 as D (6 bases). Germline V lookup: CDR1 SEHNR, CDR2 FQNEAQ (reference sequence). The CDR3 runs 14 residues. V lost 5 bases to trimming and J lost 4 bases, with 12 bases between them. The CDR3 DNA reads TGTGCCAGCAGCAGGGGGACACCTAATCAGCCCCAGCATTTT. Translated, it gives CASSRGTPNQPQHF.

This clonotype was observed at least ten times. The J gene is TRBJ1-5, the V gene TRBV12-3 or TRBV12-4; D might be TRBD1 (6 bases). Trimming removed 5 bases at V and 3 bases at J, with 11 bases between. The CDR3 covers 14 residues. CDR3: CASSMGQPNQPQHF. The CDR3 DNA reads as TGTGCCAGCAGTATGGGACAACCCAATCAGCCCCAGCATTTT.

This clonotype was counted at least ten times. The chain uses TRBV11-2 and TRBJ1-2; 10 nucleotides align to TRBD1. Germline CDR1 reads SGHAT; CDR2 reads FQNNGV. The CDR3 consists of 15 residues. Trimming removed 6 bases from V and 8 bases from J; junction bases left unmatched: 12. DNA for the CDR3: TGTGCCAGCAGTGAAGGGACAGGGGCCCCATGGGGCTACACCTTC. It is translated as CASSEGTGAPWGYTF.

This clonotype came up many times. The chain couples TRBV10-3 to TRBJ2-7, with 7 bases that match TRBD2. Germline values: CDR1 ENHRY, CDR2 SYGVKD. V lost 6 bases and J lost 5; bases outside the gene matches: 13. The CDR3 covers 15 residues. CDR3 nucleotide sequence: TGTGCCATCAGCGGGCGCGGGCGGGAGTCTCACGAGCAGTACTTC. Protein: CAISGRGRESHEQYF.

Only a few counts were recorded for this clonotype. J is TRBJ2-6 and V is TRBV27; unclear D gene. CDR3 length equals 18 residues. The ends were cut back, 5 bases at V and 0 bases at J, with 17 bases in the middle. Germline V gene sequence: CDR1 MNHEY, CDR2 SMNVEV (reference sequence). Written as DNA, the CDR3 is TGTGCCAGCAGTCGTTGGCAGGATTATTTCTCTGGGGCCAACGTCCTGACTTTC. As protein: CASSRWQDYFSGANVLTF.